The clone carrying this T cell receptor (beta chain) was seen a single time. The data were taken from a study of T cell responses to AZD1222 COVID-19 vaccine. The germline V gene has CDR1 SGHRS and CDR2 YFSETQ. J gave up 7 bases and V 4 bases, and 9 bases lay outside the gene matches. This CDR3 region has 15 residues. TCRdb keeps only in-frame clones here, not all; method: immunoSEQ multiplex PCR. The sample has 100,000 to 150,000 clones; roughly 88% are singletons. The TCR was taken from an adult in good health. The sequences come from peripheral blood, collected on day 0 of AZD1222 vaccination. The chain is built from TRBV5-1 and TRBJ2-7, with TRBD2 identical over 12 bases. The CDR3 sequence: CASSPTGLAGREQYF. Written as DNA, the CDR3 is TGCGCCAGCAGCCCGACAGGACTAGCGGGACGGGAGCAGTACTTC.